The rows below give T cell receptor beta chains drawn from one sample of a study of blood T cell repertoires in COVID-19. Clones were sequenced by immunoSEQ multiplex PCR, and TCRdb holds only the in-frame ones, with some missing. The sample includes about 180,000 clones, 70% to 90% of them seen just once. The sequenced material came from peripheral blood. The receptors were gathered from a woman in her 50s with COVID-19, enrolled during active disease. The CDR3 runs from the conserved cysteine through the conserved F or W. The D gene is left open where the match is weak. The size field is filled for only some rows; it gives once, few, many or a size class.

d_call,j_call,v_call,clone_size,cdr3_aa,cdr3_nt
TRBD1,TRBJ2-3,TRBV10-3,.,CAISEGPGTAASTDTQYF,TGTGCCATCAGTGAGGGCCCCGGGACAGCGGCTAGCACAGATACGCAGTATTTT
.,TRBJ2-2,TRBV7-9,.,CASTLDQRSGELFF,TGTGCCAGCACTCTAGACCAGCGATCCGGGGAGCTGTTTTTT
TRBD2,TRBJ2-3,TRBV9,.,CASSVVSGGGDTQYF,TGTGCCAGCAGCGTAGTCAGCGGGGGGGGAGATACGCAGTATTTT
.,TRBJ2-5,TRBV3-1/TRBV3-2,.,CASSQETGGRETQYF,TGTGCCAGCAGCCAAGAAACGGGGGGCAGGGAGACCCAGTACTTC
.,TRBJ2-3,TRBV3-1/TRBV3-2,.,CASSPPGTAITDTQYF,TGTGCCAGCAGCCCCCCCGGGACTGCAATCACAGATACGCAGTATTTT
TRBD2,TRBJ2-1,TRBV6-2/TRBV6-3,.,CASSYLRGGHEQFF,TGTGCCAGCAGTTACTTGCGGGGGGGCCATGAGCAGTTCTTC
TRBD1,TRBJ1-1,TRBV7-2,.,CASSLPAGGLNTEAFF,TGTGCCAGCAGCTTACCGGCAGGGGGTTTGAACACTGAAGCTTTCTTT
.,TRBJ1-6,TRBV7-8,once,CASSATGQLNSPLHF,TGTGCCAGCAGCGCTACAGGGCAACTGAATTCACCCCTCCACTTT
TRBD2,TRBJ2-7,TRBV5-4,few,CASSIAGVLYEQYF,TGTGCCAGCAGTATAGCGGGGGTTCTTTACGAGCAGTACTTC
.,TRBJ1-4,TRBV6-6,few,CASSYPETNEKLFF,TGTGCCAGCAGTTACCCGGAGACTAATGAAAAACTGTTTTTT
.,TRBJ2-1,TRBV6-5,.,CASSSGGNEQFF,TGTGCCAGCAGTTCCGGAGGGAATGAGCAGTTCTTC
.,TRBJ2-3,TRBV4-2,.,CASSPTGTDTQYF,TGTGCCAGCAGCCCCACAGGGACCGATACGCAGTATTTT
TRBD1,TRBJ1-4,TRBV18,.,CASSPGTGGNEKLFF,TGTGCCAGCTCACCAGGGACAGGGGGTAATGAAAAACTGTTTTTT
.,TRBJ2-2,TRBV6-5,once,CASRTGTTNTGELFF,TGTGCCAGCAGGACCGGGACAACGAACACCGGGGAGCTGTTTTTT
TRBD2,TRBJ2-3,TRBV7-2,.,CASSLGLAGTLDTQYF,TGTGCCAGCAGCTTAGGGCTAGCGGGGACCTTAGATACGCAGTATTTT
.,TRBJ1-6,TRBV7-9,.,CASSLGQATNSPLHF,TGTGCCAGCAGCTTAGGACAGGCGACTAATTCACCCCTCCACTTT
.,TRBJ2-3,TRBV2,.,CASSVDSDTQYF,TGTGCCAGCAGCGTTGACAGTGATACGCAGTATTTT
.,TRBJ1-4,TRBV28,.,CASSSRGPEINEKLFF,TGTGCCAGCAGTTCCAGGGGCCCTGAAATTAATGAAAAACTGTTTTTT
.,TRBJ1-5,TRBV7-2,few,CASSLYRGTLPQHF,TGTGCCAGCAGCTTATACCGCGGGACCCTGCCCCAGCATTTT
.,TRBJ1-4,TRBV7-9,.,CASRAEEKLFF,TGTGCCAGCAGGGCAGAAGAAAAACTGTTTTTT
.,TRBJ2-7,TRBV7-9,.,CASSLNEGDEQYF,TGTGCCAGCAGCTTAAATGAAGGGGACGAGCAGTACTTC
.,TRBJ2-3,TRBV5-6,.,CASSLYSGLGSDTQYF,TGTGCCAGCAGCTTGTACAGCGGACTGGGGTCAGATACGCAGTATTTT
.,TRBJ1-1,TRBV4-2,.,CASSPPDTGDTEAFF,TGTGCCAGCAGCCCCCCGGACACTGGAGACACTGAAGCTTTCTTT
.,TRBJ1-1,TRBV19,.,CASSMREMNTEAFF,TGTGCCAGTAGTATGCGGGAGATGAACACTGAAGCTTTCTTT
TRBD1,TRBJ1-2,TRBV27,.,CASSLIGQGHYGYTF,TGTGCCAGCAGTTTAATCGGACAGGGGCACTATGGCTACACCTTC
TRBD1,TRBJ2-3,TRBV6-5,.,CASRQGNWDTQYF,TGTGCCAGCAGACAGGGGAATTGGGATACGCAGTATTTT
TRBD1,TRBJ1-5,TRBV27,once,CASSSAGTAYSNQPQHF,TGTGCCAGCAGTTCCGCCGGGACAGCTTATAGCAATCAGCCCCAGCATTTT
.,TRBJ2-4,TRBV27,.,CASSSEVAKNIQYF,TGTGCCAGCAGTTCTGAGGTAGCCAAAAACATTCAGTACTTC
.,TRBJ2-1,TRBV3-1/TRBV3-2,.,CASSLYSNNEQFF,TGTGCCAGCAGCCTCTACTCCAACAATGAGCAGTTCTTC
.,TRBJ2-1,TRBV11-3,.,CASSSPGGDEQFF,TGTGCCAGCAGCTCACCAGGTGGCGATGAGCAGTTCTTC
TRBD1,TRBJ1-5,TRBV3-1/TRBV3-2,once,CASSHRGYNQPQHF,TGTGCCAGCAGTCACAGGGGTTACAATCAGCCCCAGCATTTT
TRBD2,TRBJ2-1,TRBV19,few,CASRPPTSGVDNEQFF,TGTGCCAGTAGGCCTCCTACTAGCGGGGTAGACAATGAGCAGTTCTTC
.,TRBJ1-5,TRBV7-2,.,CASREQGRSNQPQHF,TGTGCCAGCAGGGAACAGGGTCGGAGCAATCAGCCCCAGCATTTT
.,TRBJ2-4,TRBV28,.,CASSLGLSKNIQYF,TGTGCCAGCAGCCTAGGATTATCCAAAAACATTCAGTACTTC
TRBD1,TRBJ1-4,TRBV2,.,CASTEGTGEGEKLFF,TGTGCCAGCACCGAAGGGACAGGGGAGGGTGAAAAACTGTTTTTT
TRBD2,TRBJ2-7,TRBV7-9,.,CASSFDLAVYEQYF,TGTGCCAGCAGTTTTGACCTAGCGGTCTACGAGCAGTACTTC
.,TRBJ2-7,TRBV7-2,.,CASSLNRDYEQYF,TGTGCCAGCAGCCTCAACCGGGATTACGAGCAGTACTTC
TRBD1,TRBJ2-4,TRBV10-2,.,CASSEQGAKNIQYF,TGCGCCAGCAGTGAACAGGGGGCCAAAAACATTCAGTACTTC
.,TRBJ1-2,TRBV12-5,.,CASGPLEGGGYTF,TGTGCTAGTGGACCCCTTGAGGGAGGTGGCTACACCTTC
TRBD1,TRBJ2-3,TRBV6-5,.,CASSPGQPDTQYF,TGTGCCAGCAGCCCGGGACAGCCAGATACGCAGTATTTT
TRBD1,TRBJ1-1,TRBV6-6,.,CASSYWGQTTEAFF,TGTGCCAGCAGTTACTGGGGACAGACAACTGAAGCTTTCTTT
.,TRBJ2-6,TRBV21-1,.,CASSKIWPTGANVLTF,TGTGCCAGCAGCAAAATTTGGCCCACGGGGGCCAACGTCCTGACTTTC
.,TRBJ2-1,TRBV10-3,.,CAISELSGSNEQFF,TGTGCCATCAGTGAGTTAAGTGGCAGCAATGAGCAGTTCTTC
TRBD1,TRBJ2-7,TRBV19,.,CASSAPGQGKYEQYF,TGTGCCAGTAGTGCACCGGGACAGGGGAAATACGAGCAGTACTTC
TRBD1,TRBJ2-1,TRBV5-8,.,CASSLNRGLSYNEQFF,TGTGCCAGCAGCCTAAACAGGGGGCTCTCCTACAATGAGCAGTTCTTC
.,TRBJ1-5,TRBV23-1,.,CASSDKKANQPQHF,TGCGCCAGCAGTGACAAAAAGGCGAATCAGCCCCAGCATTTT
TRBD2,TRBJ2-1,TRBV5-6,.,CASSLVSSSGGASYNEQFF,TGTGCCAGCAGCTTGGTATCGTCTAGCGGGGGGGCGTCCTACAATGAGCAGTTCTTC
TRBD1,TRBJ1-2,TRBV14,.,CASSQDRSGYGYTF,TGTGCCAGCAGCCAGGACAGGAGTGGCTATGGCTACACCTTC
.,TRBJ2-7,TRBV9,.,CASARPGHTEQYF,TGTGCCAGCGCGAGGCCGGGACACACAGAGCAGTACTTC
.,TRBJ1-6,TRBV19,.,CASSQRRDNSPLHF,TGTGCCAGTAGCCAAAGACGGGATAATTCACCCCTCCACTTT